This T cell receptor beta chain was sequenced during a study of control samples from healthy donors and cancer patients. This CDR3 comprises 15 residues. Germline V lookup: CDR1 MGHDK, CDR2 SYGVNS. With V trimmed by 3 bases and J by 4 bases, 5 bases remained unmatched. The table came from immunoSEQ multiplex PCR; TCRdb's copy has only in-frame clones and leaves some out. Among some 160,000 clones listed, about 89% were seen once. V gene TRBV25-1 combines with J gene TRBJ2-5; TRBD1 agrees at 10 bases. This TCR was recovered from a man aged 25 to 40 in good health. Material for sequencing was blood. The CDR3 nucleotides are TGTGCCAGCAGTGACATGGACAGGGGGTTAGAGACCCAGTACTTC. Protein sequence: CASSDMDRGLETQYF.